This T cell receptor beta chain is from a study of regulatory T cells in long-lasting Graves disease. Trimming removed 4 bases at V and 2 bases at J, with 15 bases between. The germline V gene encodes CDR1 SGHRS and CDR2 YFSETQ. This CDR3 spans 15 amino acids. The TCR beta library used iRepertoire HTBI primers with Arm-PCR amplification of CDR3. Authors' methods: Identification across samples found 62 TRBV and around 15 TRBJ segments. TCRdb re-called the multiplex PCR reads with MiXCR, one entry per CDR3 protein. The authors' filters were not applied to this entry. The repertoire includes about 460,000 distinct CDR3 sequences, around 15% of them detected once, and approximately 15% sits in the top ten. Time point defined: newly diagnosed GD, antithyroid drugs for less than 3 months. Preparation of the TCR library used RNA extracted from PBMCs. The sample was also reused in another study, on T cells in Graves' hyperthyroidism and ophthalmopathy.

This TCR was sampled from a woman aged 45-65 years with Graves disease. The sample was peripheral blood mononuclear cells (PBMCs), taken at new diagnosis, from a patient treated with antithyroid drugs. The chain links TRBV5-1 to TRBJ1-1, with no clear D. The CDR3 region is CASSQTPSVNTEAFF. The CDR3 DNA is TGCGCCAGCAGCCAAACACCCTCGGTAAACACTGAAGCTTTCTTT.